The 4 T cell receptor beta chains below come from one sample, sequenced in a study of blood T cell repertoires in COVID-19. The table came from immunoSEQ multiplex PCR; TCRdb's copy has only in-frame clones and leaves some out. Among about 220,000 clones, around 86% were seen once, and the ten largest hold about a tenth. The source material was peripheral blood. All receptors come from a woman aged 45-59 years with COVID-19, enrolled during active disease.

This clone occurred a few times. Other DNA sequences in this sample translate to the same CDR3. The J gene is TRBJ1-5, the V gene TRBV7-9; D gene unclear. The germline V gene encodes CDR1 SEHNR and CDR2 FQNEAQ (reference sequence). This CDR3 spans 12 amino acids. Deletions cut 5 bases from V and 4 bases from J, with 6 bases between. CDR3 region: CASSPPNQPQHF. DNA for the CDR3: TGTGCCAGCAGCCCCCCTAATCAGCCCCAGCATTTT.

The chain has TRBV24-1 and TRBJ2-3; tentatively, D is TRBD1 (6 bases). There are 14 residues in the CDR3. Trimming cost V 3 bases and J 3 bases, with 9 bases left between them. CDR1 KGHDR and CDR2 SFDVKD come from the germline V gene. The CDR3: CATSDVGGTDTQYF. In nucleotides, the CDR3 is TGTGCCACCAGTGATGTAGGGGGTACAGATACGCAGTATTTT.

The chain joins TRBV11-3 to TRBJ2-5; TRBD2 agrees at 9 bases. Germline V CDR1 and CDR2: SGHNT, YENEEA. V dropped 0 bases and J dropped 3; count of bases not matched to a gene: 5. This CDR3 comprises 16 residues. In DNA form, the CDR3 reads TGTGCCAGCAGCTTAGAGGCTAGCGGGGACGAAGAGACCCAGTACTTC. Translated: CASSLEASGDEETQYF.

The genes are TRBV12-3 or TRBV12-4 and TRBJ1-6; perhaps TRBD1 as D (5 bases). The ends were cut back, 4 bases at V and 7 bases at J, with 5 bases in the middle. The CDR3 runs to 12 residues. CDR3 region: CASSYRNSPLHF. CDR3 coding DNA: TGTGCCAGCAGTTACAGGAATTCACCCCTCCACTTT.